This T cell receptor (beta chain) comes out of a study of T cell repertoires in cytomegalovirus infection. In the study overall: CMV infection together with matching HLA type was indicated by public TCR beta signatures.

The CDR3 loop spans 17 amino acids. V gave up 7 bases and J gave up 1 base, with 19 bases separating them. Germline lookup yields CDR1 MNHEY and CDR2 SVGAGI. TCRdb reanalysed the reads using MiXCR and keeps one entry per CDR3 protein. This table holds hundreds of thousands of distinct CDR3 sequences, around 10% found once. This clonotype was detected many times. This chain uses TRBV6-5 with TRBJ1-4, with D possibly being TRBD1 (6 bases). The clonotype originates from a human donor in good health (CMV status not recorded). Some clones in this sample may be carry-over from other donors' samples. Sequenced input: PBMCs. Here the CDR3 reads CASTPRGARGTNEKLFF. The CDR3 DNA reads TGTGCCAGCACCCCTCGGGGGGCTCGAGGAACTAATGAAAAACTGTTTTTT.